This T cell receptor (beta chain) was sequenced in a study of radiotherapy plus CTLA-4 blockade in lung cancer. For the study at large: Objective response was observed in approximately 18% of patients, and disease control in roughly 30%.

Libraries were prepared by immunoSEQ multiplex PCR; TCRdb keeps only in-frame clonotypes and omits some of them. This repertoire shows nearly 15,000 clones, roughly two thirds found once; its top ten account for 53%. Regarding the study as a whole: TCR clones originating in tumors grew in number in blood after radiotherapy plus ipilimumab.

Concerning this clone itself: Its specificity is not known.

Participants had chemo-refractory metastatic non-small-cell lung cancer and were treated with focal radiation plus ipilimumab CTLA-4 blockade. CDR3 length: 15 residues. Germline values: CDR1 MNHEY, CDR2 SVGAGI. J was trimmed by 2 bases and V by 4 bases; bases with no gene match: 6. Sequencing used peripheral blood, obtained from a patient treated with radiotherapy plus ipilimumab. The rearrangement uses TRBV6-5 and TRBJ2-5, with TRBD1 matching 8 bases. The sequence was obtained from a human donor with non-small cell lung cancer whose response to radiotherapy plus ipilimumab could not be evaluated. The chain's CDR3 is CASSWGTGGQETQYF. The CDR3 DNA is TGTGCCAGCAGTTGGGGTACAGGGGGACAAGAGACCCAGTACTTC.